Each of the 27 T cell receptor beta chains below was sequenced from the same sample in a study of Ad26.COV2.S vaccination and SARS-CoV-2 variants. Sequencing used immunoSEQ multiplex PCR; TCRdb keeps in-frame clones, though not all of them. The data hold about 460,000 clones, with nearly 90% observed a single time. Treatment of the sample: some 20 received Ad26.COV2.S at low or high dose, single or two shots; about 5 received placebo; per-sample allocation not given. It was on day 63 after the first vaccine or placebo injection that samples were taken. Sequencing was performed on peripheral blood, taken in a trial of Ad26.COV2.S vaccine versus placebo. These receptors were collected from a person between 18 and 59 years old who received the Ad26.COV2.S COVID-19 vaccine or a placebo.

The chain is built from TRBV27 and TRBJ2-7; 11 bases are shared with TRBD1. The V segment lost 8 bases and the J segment 3 bases; nucleotides outside the gene matches: 0. The CDR3 is 12 residues long. Germline CDR1 is MNHEY and CDR2 is SMNVEV (reference sequence). The CDR3 here is CASGTGGYEQYF. In DNA form, the CDR3 reads TGTGCCAGCGGGACAGGGGGCTACGAGCAGTACTTC.

The chain carries TRBV2 and TRBJ2-5; a possible D gene is TRBD2 (5 bases). This CDR3 is 11 amino acids long. Germline V gives CDR1 SNHLY, CDR2 FYNNEI. The V end was cut by 10 bases, the J end by 13 bases, with 19 bases between. The DNA of the CDR3 is TGTGCCACCTTTTTCGACTCGAGGGCGTACTTC. It codes for CATFFDSRAYF.

The chain employs TRBV11-2 and TRBJ1-5; D is perhaps TRBD1 (5 bases). The CDR3 length is 17 residues. Germline CDR1 and CDR2: SGHAT and FQNNGV. V was pared by 3 bases and J by 2 bases, with 17 bases between. CDR3: CASSFSTQGNGNQPQHF. The CDR3 DNA reads TGTGCCAGCAGCTTTAGTACCCAGGGTAACGGCAATCAGCCCCAGCATTTT. Full variable domain (outside the CDR3, taken from reference TRBV11-2 and TRBJ1-5): EAGVAQSPRYKIIEKRQSVAFWCNPISGHATLYWYQQILGQGPKLLIQFQNNGVVDDSQLPKDRFSAERLKGVDSTLKIQPAKLEDSAVYLCASSFSTQGNGNQPQHFGDGTRLSIL.

The chain is built from TRBV7-8 and TRBJ1-1, with 7 bases aligning to TRBD1. The CDR3 is made up of 15 amino acids. Germline assignment: CDR1 SGHVS and CDR2 FQNEAQ. The trim removed 0 bases at V and 4 bases at J, leaving 5 bases unmatched. This chain's CDR3 is CASSLAAGGGTEAFF. The CDR3 region has the DNA TGTGCCAGCAGCTTAGCCGCAGGGGGGGGCACTGAAGCTTTCTTT.

This chain links TRBV6-1 with TRBJ2-7; 12 nucleotides agree with TRBD2. Germline loops: CDR1 MNHNS, CDR2 SASEGT. Germline trimming cut 1 base from V and 5 bases from J; bases unmatched to any gene: 3. The CDR3 is 15 amino acids. CDR3 in DNA: TGTGCCAGCAGTGAAGGACTAGCGGGAGTAGACGAGCAGTACTTC. Amino acid sequence: CASSEGLAGVDEQYF.

The chain employs TRBV28 and TRBJ2-5, with no clear D. Germline V gene lookup returns CDR1 MDHEN and CDR2 SYDVKM. Deletions cut 1 base from V and 5 bases from J, with 11 bases between. This CDR3 comprises 14 residues. This CDR3 reads CASSLYAARETQYF. The CDR3 nucleotides read TGTGCCAGCAGTTTATATGCAGCCAGGGAGACCCAGTACTTC.

This chain uses TRBV13 with TRBJ1-4; D is unresolved. CDR1 and CDR2 from the germline V gene are PRHDT and FYEKMQ (reference sequence). The CDR3 is 12 residues long. The V and J ends lost 4 bases and 5 bases respectively, with 5 bases between them. CDR3 region: CASSSINEKLFF. CDR3 DNA sequence: TGTGCCAGCAGCTCCATAAATGAAAAACTGTTTTTT. Together with reference TRBV13 and TRBJ1-4, the CDR3 gives the full variable domain: AAGVIQSPRHLIKEKRETATLKCYPIPRHDTVYWYQQGPGQDPQFLISFYEKMQSDKGSIPDRFSAQQFSDYHSELNMSSLELGDSALYFCASSSINEKLFFGSGTQLSVL.

The chain has TRBV19 and TRBJ1-6; 9 bases map to TRBD1. This CDR3 comprises 17 residues. Trimming cost V 5 bases and J 14 bases; bases outside gene matches: 19. CDR1 LNHDA and CDR2 SQIVND come from the germline V gene (reference sequence). The CDR3 DNA reads as TGTGCCAGTAGTTCGTCGGGACAGGGAAGGGTCGGGTCCACCCTCCACTTT. Amino acid sequence: CASSSSGQGRVGSTLHF.

The rearrangement uses TRBV6-2 or TRBV6-3 and TRBJ1-3, with 8 bases aligning to TRBD1. After removal of 2 bases from V and 3 bases from J, the junction contained 6 bases not matched to a gene. The CDR3 is made up of 16 amino acids. Germline-derived CDR1 and CDR2 are MNHEY and SVGEGT. As DNA, the CDR3 is TGTGCCAGCAGTTACCAGGACAGGGCTCTTGGAAACACCATATATTTT. The encoded protein is CASSYQDRALGNTIYF.

The chain is built from TRBV6-5 and TRBJ2-4; unclear D gene. Germline-derived CDR1 and CDR2 are MNHEY and SVGAGI. V lost 10 bases, J lost 4 bases, and 8 bases lay in between. This CDR3 comprises 11 residues. The CDR3 region has the DNA TGTGCCACCGACGGGAAAAACATTCAGTACTTC. It specifies CATDGKNIQYF.

The CDR3 coding sequence is TGCAGCGTTGCCACTCGGGACGCTACTGAAGCTTTCTTT. Translation gives CSVATRDATEAFF. The chain couples TRBV29-1 to TRBJ1-1; TRBD1 might be the D (5 bases). Germline V CDR1 and CDR2: SQVTM, ANQGSEA. V shed 4 bases and J shed 5 bases, with 14 bases lying between them. The CDR3 extends over 13 amino acids. Together with reference TRBV29-1 and TRBJ1-1, the CDR3 gives the full variable domain: SAVISQKPSRDICQRGTSLTIQCQVDSQVTMMFWYRQQPGQSLTLIATANQGSEATYESGFVIDKFPISRPNLTFSTLTVSNMSPEDSSIYLCSVATRDATEAFFGQGTRLTVV.

This rearrangement joins TRBV7-2 to TRBJ1-3; D gene unclear. The CDR3 is made up of 15 amino acids. The germline V and J ends were trimmed by 1 base and 0 bases, with 7 bases remaining between them. Germline loops: CDR1 SGHTA, CDR2 FQGNSA. The CDR3 loop is CASSLGGASGNTIYF. In nucleotides, the CDR3 is TGTGCCAGCAGCTTAGGTGGAGCCTCTGGAAACACCATATATTTT.

The genes are TRBV30 and TRBJ2-3; perhaps TRBD1 as D (6 bases). The V gene lost 3 bases and the J gene lost 8 bases, with 9 bases spanning the gap. This CDR3 is 11 amino acids long. The V gene's germline CDR1 is GTSNPN and CDR2 SVGIG (reference sequence). The CDR3 nucleotides are TGTGCCTGGAGCATACAGGGTACGCAGTATTTT. Its translation is CAWSIQGTQYF.

J is TRBJ2-5 and V is TRBV28, with D possibly matching TRBD2 (5 bases). The V gene lost 2 bases and the J gene lost 1 base, with 17 bases spanning the gap. The CDR3 runs 17 residues. Germline V gene lookup returns CDR1 MDHEN and CDR2 SYDVKM. CDR3 region: CASSLGLETTTQETQYF. The CDR3 DNA follows: TGTGCCAGCAGTTTAGGCCTGGAGACTACGACCCAAGAGACCCAGTACTTC.

This clone has only a few counts. V and J are TRBV5-1 and TRBJ2-5; 11 bases are a match to TRBD2. V lost 4 bases, J lost 5 bases, and 7 bases stayed unmatched. The germline CDR1 and CDR2 sequences are SGHRS and YFSETQ. The CDR3 has 15 residues. This CDR3 is CASSPLAGGEETQYF. The DNA for the CDR3 is TGCGCCAGCAGCCCCCTAGCGGGAGGTGAGGAGACCCAGTACTTC.

This chain uses TRBV18 with TRBJ2-3; D perhaps matches TRBD1 (5 bases). The CDR3 length is 16 residues. Deletions cut 0 bases from V and 5 bases from J, with 15 bases between. The germline V gene encodes CDR1 KGHSH and CDR2 LQKENI. CDR3 residues: CASSPPTAPTLDTQYF. The CDR3 DNA follows: TGTGCCAGCTCACCACCGACAGCCCCGACCCTAGATACGCAGTATTTT. Drawing the rest from reference TRBV18 and TRBJ2-3, the complete variable domain is NAGVMQNPRHLVRRRGQEARLRCSPMKGHSHVYWYRQLPEEGLKFMVYLQKENIIDESGMPKERFSAEFPKEGPSILRIQQVVRGDSAAYFCASSPPTAPTLDTQYFGPGTRLTVL.

The chain carries TRBV18 and TRBJ2-3, with D maybe TRBD2 (5 bases). The germline CDR1 and CDR2 sequences are KGHSH and LQKENI. V dropped 6 bases and J dropped 2 bases, with 18 bases sitting between them. The CDR3 runs to 16 residues. CDR3: CASSRVGSTLTDTQYF. The CDR3 bases are TGTGCCAGCTCCCGAGTGGGGAGTACCCTCACAGATACGCAGTATTTT.

This rearrangement joins TRBV14 to TRBJ2-1; 7 positions agree with TRBD2. Looked up from germline, CDR1 is SGHDN and CDR2 is FVKESK. With 0 bases clipped from V and 3 bases from J, the junction kept 11 bases outside the gene matches. The CDR3 sequence is 18 residues long. The CDR3 protein is CASSQDALAAVYYNEQFF. The CDR3 coding sequence is TGTGCCAGCAGCCAAGATGCCCTAGCGGCCGTTTACTACAATGAGCAGTTCTTC.

The J gene is TRBJ1-4, the V gene TRBV28; a weak D match, TRBD1 (5 bases). Germline-derived CDR1 and CDR2 are MDHEN and SYDVKM. V lost 8 bases, J lost 6 bases, and 16 bases lay in between. This CDR3 has 14 amino acids. As DNA, the CDR3 is TGTGCCAGCGGTGGGGACGAAGCTGATGAAAAACTGTTTTTT. Translating gives CASGGDEADEKLFF.

This chain links TRBV7-2 with TRBJ2-3, with 10 bases aligning to TRBD1. With V trimmed by 1 base and J by 2 bases, 3 bases remained unmatched. The CDR3 is made up of 16 amino acids. Germline loops: CDR1 SGHTA, CDR2 FQGNSA. The CDR3 here is CASSLDGQGVTDTQYF. DNA of the CDR3: TGTGCCAGCAGCTTAGACGGACAGGGGGTCACAGATACGCAGTATTTT.

The gene calls are TRBV20-1 and TRBJ2-3; D is perhaps TRBD1 or TRBD2 (5 bases each). The germline V and J ends were trimmed by 3 bases and 0 bases, with 13 bases remaining between them. Germline V gives CDR1 DFQATT, CDR2 SNEGSKA (reference sequence). The CDR3 runs 15 residues. In DNA form, the CDR3 reads TGCAGTGCTAGTATAGAGGGGATTAGCACAGATACGCAGTATTTT. Its protein product is CSASIEGISTDTQYF.

The chain combines TRBV30 with TRBJ1-3; D remains ambiguous. The CDR3 spans 13 residues. Trimming removed 2 bases from V and 4 bases from J, with 9 bases in between. The germline V gene has CDR1 GTSNPN and CDR2 SVGIG (reference sequence). The CDR3 DNA sequence: TGTGCCTGGAGTCCAGCTGGGGGAAACACCATATATTTT. Translated: CAWSPAGGNTIYF.

The genes are TRBV4-1 and TRBJ1-4, with 9 bases that match TRBD1. The CDR3 is made up of 16 amino acids. Germline values: CDR1 MGHRA, CDR2 YSYEKL. With V trimmed by 5 bases and J by 6 bases, 10 bases remained unmatched. CDR3 DNA: TGCGCCAGCAGCTCCCAGCCCAGGACAGGGGATGAAAAACTGTTTTTT. Translation: CASSSQPRTGDEKLFF.

To note about this clone: Other DNA sequences in the same sample also yield this CDR3. The DNA of the CDR3 is TGCGCCAGCAGCTTAACAGGGCGGACTGAAGCTTTCTTT. Translating it yields CASSLTGRTEAFF. The chain recombines TRBV5-1 with TRBJ1-1, with a possible D match to TRBD1 (6 bases). The V end was cut by 2 bases, the J end by 5 bases, with 10 bases between. Germline V gene data show CDR1 as SGHRS and CDR2 as YFSETQ. The CDR3 runs to 13 residues.

This chain connects TRBV7-2 to TRBJ1-5; D is uncertain. The CDR3 has 14 amino acids. V lost 4 bases to trimming and J lost 6 bases, with 13 bases between them. The germline V gene has CDR1 SGHTA and CDR2 FQGNSA. CDR3 region: CASSSDRVGQPQHF. The DNA for the CDR3 is TGTGCCAGCAGCTCGGACCGGGTTGGTCAGCCCCAGCATTTT.

The chain combines TRBV11-2 with TRBJ1-3; 7 bases are shared with TRBD1. The V gene's germline CDR1 is SGHAT and CDR2 FQNNGV. V lost 5 bases and J lost 2; bases outside the gene matches: 6. The CDR3 is made up of 15 amino acids. The CDR3 loop reads CASSRPGTAGNTIYF. The DNA of the CDR3 is TGTGCCAGCAGCCGACCCGGGACAGCTGGAAACACCATATATTTT. Using reference TRBV11-2 and TRBJ1-3 for the parts outside the CDR3, the full variable domain is EAGVAQSPRYKIIEKRQSVAFWCNPISGHATLYWYQQILGQGPKLLIQFQNNGVVDDSQLPKDRFSAERLKGVDSTLKIQPAKLEDSAVYLCASSRPGTAGNTIYFGEGSWLTVV.

The chain links TRBV19 to TRBJ1-1; D unclear. The CDR3 has 16 residues. From germline, CDR1 is LNHDA and CDR2 SQIVND (reference sequence). Trimming stripped 0 bases from V and 6 bases from J, with 17 bases between. CDR3 nucleotide sequence: TGTGCCAGTAGTATAGACCGGAAGGTAAGATTGGCTGAAGCTTTCTTT. It specifies CASSIDRKVRLAEAFF.